One sample yielded the 4 T cell receptor beta chains listed below, sequenced in a study of Ad26.COV2.S vaccination and SARS-CoV-2 variants. Treatment defined: approximately 18 received Ad26.COV2.S at low or high dose, single or two shots; 5 received placebo; per-sample allocation not given. Samples were taken on day 63 after the first vaccine or placebo injection. Clones were sequenced by immunoSEQ multiplex PCR, and TCRdb holds only the in-frame ones, with some missing. The table lists some 450,000 clones, around 91% of them singletons. The material sequenced was peripheral blood, taken in a trial of Ad26.COV2.S vaccine versus placebo. These TCRs come from a person aged 18 to 65 who received the Ad26.COV2.S COVID-19 vaccine or a placebo.

This clone was detected once. The J gene is TRBJ2-7, the V gene TRBV7-9; TRBD1 might be the D (6 bases). Per the germline V gene, CDR1 is SEHNR and CDR2 is FQNEAQ (reference sequence). CDR3 length: 15 amino acids. V shed 5 bases and J shed 5 bases, with 19 bases lying between them. Here the CDR3 DNA reads TGTGCCAGCAGCCCAGGGGAGACCCCGTCGGACGAGCAGTACTTC. As protein: CASSPGETPSDEQYF.

The chain uses TRBV5-1 and TRBJ2-2; D not certain. The germline CDR1 and CDR2 sequences are SGHRS and YFSETQ. The CDR3 totals 15 residues. V gave up 9 bases and J gave up 5 bases, with 20 bases separating them. CDR3 nucleotide sequence: TGCGCCACCTCGGAGTCAGCACGACGGACCGGGGAGCTGTTTTTT. It specifies CATSESARRTGELFF.

The gene calls are TRBV7-9 and TRBJ2-5, with 14 bases aligning to TRBD2. CDR1 is SEHNR, CDR2 FQNEAQ, per germline (reference sequence). There are 17 residues in the CDR3. Germline trimming cut 5 bases from V and 1 base from J; bases unmatched to any gene: 6. Here the CDR3 DNA reads TGTGCCAGCAGCGCAGGGACTAGCGGGAGACCCCAAGAGACCCAGTACTTC. This translates into CASSAGTSGRPQETQYF. Together with reference TRBV7-9 and TRBJ2-5, the CDR3 gives the full variable domain: DTGVSQNPRHKITKRGQNVTFRCDPISEHNRLYWYRQTLGQGPEFLTYFQNEAQLEKSRLLSDRFSAERPKGSFSTLEIQRTEQGDSAMYLCASSAGTSGRPQETQYFGPGTRLLVL.

This sequence joins TRBV18 and TRBJ2-1; 13 bases are a match to TRBD2. The CDR3 runs 17 residues. V was clipped by 2 bases and J by 5 bases; unmatched bases: 6. Germline assignment: CDR1 KGHSH and CDR2 LQKENI. The CDR3 loop reads CASSPFSGLAGDNEQFF. In DNA form, the CDR3 reads TGTGCCAGCTCACCATTTAGCGGACTAGCGGGAGACAATGAGCAGTTCTTC.